This TCR beta chain was captured in a study of blood T cells in healthy people across ages. Healthy Caucasians from Russia aged about 6 to 90 served as donors. Alongside a J-beta primer mix, a sample-barcoded 5' primer served in a second PCR lasting roughly 7 to 11 cycles. Researchers report that a template-switch adaptor with 12 random nucleotides tagged each cDNA molecule. TCRdb independently ran MiXCR on the 5' RACE reads; one entry per CDR3 protein. The sample carries around 1,000,000 distinct CDR3 sequences, more than 30% recorded once. This clonotype turned up a few times. Its target is not known. Whole-study results and caveats: Unknown donor CMV status possibly confounded expanded clonotype changes.

Germline CDR1 is SNHLY and CDR2 is FYNNEI. The length of the CDR3 is 14 residues. V was pared by 4 bases and J by 7 bases, with 11 bases between. This sequence joins TRBV2 and TRBJ1-6; D is uncertain. Sequences were obtained from blood. The receptor was derived from a man between 18 and 29 years old in good health. CDR3 residues: CASSVWKENSPLHF. The CDR3 region has the DNA TGTGCCAGCAGTGTTTGGAAGGAGAATTCACCCCTCCACTTT. Complete variable domain (other parts from reference TRBV2 and TRBJ1-6): EPEVTQTPSHQVTQMGQEVILRCVPISNHLYFYWYRQILGQKVEFLVSFYNNEISEKSEIFDDQFSVERPDGSNFTLKIRSTKLEDSAMYFCASSVWKENSPLHFGNGTRLTVT.